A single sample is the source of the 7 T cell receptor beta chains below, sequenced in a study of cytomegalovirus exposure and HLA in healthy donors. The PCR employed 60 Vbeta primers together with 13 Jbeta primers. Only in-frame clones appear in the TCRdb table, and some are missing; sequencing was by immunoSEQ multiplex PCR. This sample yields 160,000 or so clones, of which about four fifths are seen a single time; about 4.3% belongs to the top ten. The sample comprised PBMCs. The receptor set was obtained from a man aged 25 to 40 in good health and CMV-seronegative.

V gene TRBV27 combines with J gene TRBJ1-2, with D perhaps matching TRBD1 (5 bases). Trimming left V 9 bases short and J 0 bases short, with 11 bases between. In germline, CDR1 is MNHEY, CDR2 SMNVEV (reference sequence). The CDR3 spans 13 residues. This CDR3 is CASGTLPNYGYTF. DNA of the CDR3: TGTGCCAGTGGGACTTTACCTAACTATGGCTACACCTTC.

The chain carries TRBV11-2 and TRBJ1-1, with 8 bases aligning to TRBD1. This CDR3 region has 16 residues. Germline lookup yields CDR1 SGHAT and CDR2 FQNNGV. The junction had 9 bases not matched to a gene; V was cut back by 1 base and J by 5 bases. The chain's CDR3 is CASSLVLQGGETEAFF. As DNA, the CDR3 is TGTGCCAGCAGCTTAGTGTTACAGGGGGGGGAAACTGAAGCTTTCTTT.

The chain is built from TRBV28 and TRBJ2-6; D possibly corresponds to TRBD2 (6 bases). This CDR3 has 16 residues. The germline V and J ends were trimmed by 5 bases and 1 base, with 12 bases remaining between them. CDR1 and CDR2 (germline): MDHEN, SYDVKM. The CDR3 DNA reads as TGTGCCAGCAGTCCCCGTGCGGGGTCTGGGGCCAACGTCCTGACTTTC. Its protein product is CASSPRAGSGANVLTF.

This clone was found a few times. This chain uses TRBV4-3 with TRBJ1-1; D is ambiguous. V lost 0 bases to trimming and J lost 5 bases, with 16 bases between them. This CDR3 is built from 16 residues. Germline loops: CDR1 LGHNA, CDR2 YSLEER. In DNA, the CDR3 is TGCGCCAGCAGCCAAGATCTAGCCCTTTACGGGACTGAAGCTTTCTTT. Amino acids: CASSQDLALYGTEAFF.

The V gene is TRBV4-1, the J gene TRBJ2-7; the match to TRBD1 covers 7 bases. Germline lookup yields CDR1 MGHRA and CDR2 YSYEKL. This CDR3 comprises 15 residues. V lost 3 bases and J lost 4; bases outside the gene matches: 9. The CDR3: CASSHLEGQLYEQYF. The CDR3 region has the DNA TGCGCCAGCAGCCACCTAGAGGGACAGTTATACGAGCAGTACTTC.

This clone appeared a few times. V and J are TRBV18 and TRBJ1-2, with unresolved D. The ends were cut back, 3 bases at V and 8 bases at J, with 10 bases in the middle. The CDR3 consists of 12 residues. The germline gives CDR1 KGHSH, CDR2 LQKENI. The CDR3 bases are TGTGCCAGCTCACCCGAGGGAAAGGGCTACACCTTC. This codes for CASSPEGKGYTF. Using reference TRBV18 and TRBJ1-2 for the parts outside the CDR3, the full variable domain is NAGVMQNPRHLVRRRGQEARLRCSPMKGHSHVYWYRQLPEEGLKFMVYLQKENIIDESGMPKERFSAEFPKEGPSILRIQQVVRGDSAAYFCASSPEGKGYTFGSGTRLTVV.

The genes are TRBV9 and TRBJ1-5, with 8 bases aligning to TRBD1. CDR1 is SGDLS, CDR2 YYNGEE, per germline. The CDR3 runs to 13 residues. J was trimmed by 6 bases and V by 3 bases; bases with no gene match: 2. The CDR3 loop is CASSDGQGQPQHF. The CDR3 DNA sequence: TGTGCCAGCAGCGACGGACAGGGTCAGCCCCAGCATTTT.